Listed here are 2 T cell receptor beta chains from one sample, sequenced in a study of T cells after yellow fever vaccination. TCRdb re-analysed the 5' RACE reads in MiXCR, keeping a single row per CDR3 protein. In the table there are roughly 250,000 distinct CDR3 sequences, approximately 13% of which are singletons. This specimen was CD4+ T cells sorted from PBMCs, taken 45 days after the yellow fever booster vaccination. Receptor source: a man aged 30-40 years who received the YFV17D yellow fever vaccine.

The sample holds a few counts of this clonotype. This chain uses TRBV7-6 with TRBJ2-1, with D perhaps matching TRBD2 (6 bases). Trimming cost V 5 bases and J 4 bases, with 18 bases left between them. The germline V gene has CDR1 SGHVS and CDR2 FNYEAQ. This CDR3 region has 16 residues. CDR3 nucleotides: TGTGCCAGCAGCCAGGGAGGCGGACTACGATACAATGAGCAGTTCTTC. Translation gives CASSQGGGLRYNEQFF.

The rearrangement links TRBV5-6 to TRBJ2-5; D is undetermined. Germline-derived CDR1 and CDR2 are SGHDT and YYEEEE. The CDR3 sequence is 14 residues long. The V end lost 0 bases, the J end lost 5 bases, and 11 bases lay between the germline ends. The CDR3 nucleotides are TGTGCCAGCAGCTTGGCCGCCTCGAGGGAGACCCAGTACTTC. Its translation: CASSLAASRETQYF.